The sample holds a few counts of the clone carrying this T cell receptor beta chain. No antigen is known for it. The data are from a study of identical twins. Whole-study findings and limits: Beta clonotypes that were abundant in cord blood contained fewer insertions, a pattern absent from memory repertoires.

The CDR3 is made up of 16 amino acids. Germline V CDR1 and CDR2: SNHLY, FYNNEI. V lost 6 bases and J lost 2; bases outside the gene matches: 7. MiXCR, run by TCRdb on the 5' RACE reads, gives a single entry per CDR3 protein. The data show about 530,000 distinct CDR3 sequences, approximately 20% seen once. The same data also contributed to another study, on yellow fever vaccine responses in identical twins.

Sequenced: CD4+ T cells sorted from blood. The receptor was isolated from a woman between 18 and 29 years old in good health. The rearrangement links TRBV2 to TRBJ2-1, with 10 bases that match TRBD1. The CDR3 loop reads CASSSRTGGAYNEQFF. The CDR3 DNA is TGTGCCAGCAGCTCCCGGACAGGGGGTGCCTACAATGAGCAGTTCTTC.